This TCR beta chain is from a study of sequential checkpoint blockade in melanoma. Study as a whole: Each arm's sequence ended with maintenance nivolumab. DNA from about a hundred pretreatment tumor samples underwent TCRβ immunosequencing. Overall study results and limits: Mutational load did not correlate with tumor T-cell fraction or clonality.

Comment on this clone: Its antigen is not known.

Treatment noted: randomized to nivolumab then ipilimumab (arm A) or the reverse (arm B). DNA-damaging chemotherapy had not been given to any patient beforehand. Clones were read by immunoSEQ multiplex PCR, and TCRdb kept only the in-frame ones, dropping some. The data show about 12,000 clones, with roughly 24% seen just once and approximately 19% held by the top ten. Trimming cost V 7 bases and J 4 bases; bases outside gene matches: 4. CDR1 is KGHSH, CDR2 LQKENI, per germline. The CDR3 has 13 residues. This specimen consisted of tumor tissue (inferred from file names), obtained from a patient given nivolumab and ipilimumab in sequence. The chain uses TRBV18 and TRBJ2-7, with TRBD1 matching over 10 bases. The origin of this receptor is a human donor with melanoma. CDR3 nucleotides: TGTGCCAGCTTCCGGGACAGGGGATACGAGCAGTACTTC. Amino acids: CASFRDRGYEQYF.